The subject of this entry is one TCR beta chain. Time point meaning: pre-treatment sample, taken before nivolumab and TIL therapy. Tumor tissue came from excised metastases, mostly pleural nodules or supraclavicular lymph nodes. Tumor harvest preceded PD-1/PD-L1 blockade, followed by nivolumab treatment. The immunoSEQ assay was v3. Here immunoSEQ multiplex PCR was the method, and the copy in TCRdb shows in-frame clones only, minus some. Here the sample spans tens of thousands of clones, approximately 70% being singletons. These data belong to a study of TIL therapy for anti-PD-1-resistant metastatic lung cancer. Germline V lookup: CDR1 MDHEN, CDR2 SYDVKM. Trimming at V came to 2 bases and at J to 7 bases, leaving 5 bases not matched to a gene. The CDR3 has 14 residues.

The TCR was taken from a person between 25 and 79 years old with non-small cell lung cancer. The sequencing here drew on tumor tissue, taken at baseline. V is TRBV28 and J is TRBJ2-4; TRBD2 matches at 7 bases. Here the CDR3 reads CASSLRGGANIQYF. CDR3 in DNA: TGTGCCAGCAGTTTAAGGGGAGGGGCGAACATTCAGTACTTC.